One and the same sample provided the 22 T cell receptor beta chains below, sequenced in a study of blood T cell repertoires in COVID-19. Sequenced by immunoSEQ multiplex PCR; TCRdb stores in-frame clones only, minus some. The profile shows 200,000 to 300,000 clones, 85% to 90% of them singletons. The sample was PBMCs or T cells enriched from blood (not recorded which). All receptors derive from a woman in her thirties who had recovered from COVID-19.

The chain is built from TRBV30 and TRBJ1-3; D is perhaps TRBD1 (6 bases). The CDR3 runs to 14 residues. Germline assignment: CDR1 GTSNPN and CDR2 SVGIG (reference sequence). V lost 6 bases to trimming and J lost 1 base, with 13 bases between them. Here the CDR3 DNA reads TGTGCCTGTCCCAGGGGAGGGTCTGGAAACACCATATATTTT. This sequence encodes CACPRGGSGNTIYF.

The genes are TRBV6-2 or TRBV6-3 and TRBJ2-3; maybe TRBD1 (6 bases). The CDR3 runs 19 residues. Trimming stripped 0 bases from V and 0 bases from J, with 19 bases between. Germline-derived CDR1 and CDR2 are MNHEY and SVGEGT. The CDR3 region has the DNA TGTGCCAGCAGTTACTCACCTCTGGAACAGGGAAATAGCACAGATACGCAGTATTTT. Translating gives CASSYSPLEQGNSTDTQYF.

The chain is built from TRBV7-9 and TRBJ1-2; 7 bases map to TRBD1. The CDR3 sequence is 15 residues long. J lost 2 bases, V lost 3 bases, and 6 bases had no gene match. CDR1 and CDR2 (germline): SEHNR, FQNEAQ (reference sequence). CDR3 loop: CASSFFLGQNYGYTF. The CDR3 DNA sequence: TGTGCCAGCAGCTTCTTTTTGGGACAGAACTATGGCTACACCTTC.

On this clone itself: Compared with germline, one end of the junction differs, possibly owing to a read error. CDR3 coding DNA: TGCGCCAGCACCTTGTCGGGTGGGGCCAACGTCCTGACTTTC. This translates into CASTLSGGANVLTF. This rearrangement joins TRBV5-1 to TRBJ2-6; no firm D call. The CDR3 length is 14 residues. CDR1 SGHRS and CDR2 YFSETQ come from the germline V gene.

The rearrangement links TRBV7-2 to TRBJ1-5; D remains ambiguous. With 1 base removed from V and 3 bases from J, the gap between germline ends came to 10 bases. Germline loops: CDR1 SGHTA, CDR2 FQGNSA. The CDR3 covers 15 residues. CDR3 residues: CASSLVSVANQPQHF. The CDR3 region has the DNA TGTGCCAGCAGCTTAGTTTCTGTAGCCAATCAGCCCCAGCATTTT.

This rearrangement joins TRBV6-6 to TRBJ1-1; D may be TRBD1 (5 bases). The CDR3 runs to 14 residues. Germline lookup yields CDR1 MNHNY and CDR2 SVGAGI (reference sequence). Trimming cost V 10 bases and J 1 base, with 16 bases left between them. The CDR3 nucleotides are TGTGCCACCGATCTAGGGGTTGCGAACACTGAAGCTTTCTTT. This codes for CATDLGVANTEAFF.

DNA of the CDR3: TGTGCCTGGGCCCGAGGGGGCGCGGGTACTGAAGCTTTCTTT. This translates into CAWARGGAGTEAFF. The V gene is TRBV30, the J gene TRBJ1-1, with TRBD1 matching 7 bases. Germline lookup yields CDR1 GTSNPN and CDR2 SVGIG (reference sequence). CDR3 length: 14 residues. Losses at the gene ends were 5 bases for V and 5 bases for J; bases not matched to a gene: 11.

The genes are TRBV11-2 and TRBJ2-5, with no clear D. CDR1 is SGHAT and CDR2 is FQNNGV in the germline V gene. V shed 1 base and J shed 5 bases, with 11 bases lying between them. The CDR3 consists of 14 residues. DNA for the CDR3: TGTGCCAGCAGCTTAGGTCCGGGTGGGGAGACCCAGTACTTC. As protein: CASSLGPGGETQYF.

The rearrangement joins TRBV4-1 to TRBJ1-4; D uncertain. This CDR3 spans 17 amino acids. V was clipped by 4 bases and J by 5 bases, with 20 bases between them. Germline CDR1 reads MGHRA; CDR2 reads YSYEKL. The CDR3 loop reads CASSLYGREGGNEKLFF. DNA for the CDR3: TGCGCCAGCAGCCTCTATGGACGGGAGGGCGGCAATGAAAAACTGTTTTTT.

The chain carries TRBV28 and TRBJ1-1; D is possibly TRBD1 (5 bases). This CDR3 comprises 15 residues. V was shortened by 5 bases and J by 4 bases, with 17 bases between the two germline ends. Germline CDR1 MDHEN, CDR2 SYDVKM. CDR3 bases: TGTGCCAGCAGTAAGCTCGCATGGGGGGGCACTGAAGCTTTCTTT. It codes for CASSKLAWGGTEAFF.

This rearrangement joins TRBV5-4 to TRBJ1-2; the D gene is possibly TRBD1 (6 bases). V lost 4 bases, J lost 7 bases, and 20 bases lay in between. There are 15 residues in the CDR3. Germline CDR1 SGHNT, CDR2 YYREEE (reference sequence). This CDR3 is CASSSPRPGEGGYTF. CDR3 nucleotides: TGTGCCAGCAGCAGCCCCCGGCCAGGGGAGGGTGGCTACACCTTC. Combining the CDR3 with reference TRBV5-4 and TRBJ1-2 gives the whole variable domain ETGVTQSPTHLIKTRGQQVTLRCSSQSGHNTVSWYQQALGQGPQFIFQYYREEENGRGNFPPRFSGLQFPNYSSELNVNALELDDSALYLCASSSPRPGEGGYTFGSGTRLTVV.

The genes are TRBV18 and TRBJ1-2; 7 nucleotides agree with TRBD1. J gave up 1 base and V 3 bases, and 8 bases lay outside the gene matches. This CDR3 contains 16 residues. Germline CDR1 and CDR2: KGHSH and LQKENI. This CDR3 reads CASSPGQPLLNYGYTF. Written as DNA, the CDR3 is TGTGCCAGCTCACCGGGACAGCCCTTACTTAACTATGGCTACACCTTC.

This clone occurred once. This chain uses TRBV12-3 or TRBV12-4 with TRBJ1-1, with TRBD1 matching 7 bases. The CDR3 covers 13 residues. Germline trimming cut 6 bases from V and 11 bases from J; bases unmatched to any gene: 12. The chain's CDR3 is CASRVNRGGEAFF. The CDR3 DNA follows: TGTGCCAGCAGGGTTAACAGGGGTGGGGAGGCTTTCTTT.

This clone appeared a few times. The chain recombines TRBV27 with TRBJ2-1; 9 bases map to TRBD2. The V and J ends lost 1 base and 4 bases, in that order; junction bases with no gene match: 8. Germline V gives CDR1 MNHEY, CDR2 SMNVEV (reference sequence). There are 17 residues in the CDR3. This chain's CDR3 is CASSLWASGVDYNEQFF. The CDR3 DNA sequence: TGTGCCAGCAGTTTATGGGCTAGCGGGGTGGATTACAATGAGCAGTTCTTC.

The CDR3 sequence is CASSLLVREGTEAFF. CDR3 nucleotide sequence: TGTGCCAGCAGCTTACTTGTCAGGGAGGGCACTGAAGCTTTCTTT. J is TRBJ1-1 and V is TRBV7-9, with D possibly matching TRBD1 (5 bases). Germline V lookup: CDR1 SEHNR, CDR2 FQNEAQ (reference sequence). V dropped 2 bases and J dropped 4 bases, with 14 bases sitting between them. This CDR3 region has 15 residues.

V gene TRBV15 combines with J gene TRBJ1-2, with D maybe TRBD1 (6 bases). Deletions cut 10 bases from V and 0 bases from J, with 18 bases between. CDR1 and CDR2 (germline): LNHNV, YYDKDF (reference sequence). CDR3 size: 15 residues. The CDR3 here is CASSGDGPTNYGYTF. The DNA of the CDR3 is TGTGCCAGTTCAGGGGACGGTCCCACTAACTATGGCTACACCTTC.

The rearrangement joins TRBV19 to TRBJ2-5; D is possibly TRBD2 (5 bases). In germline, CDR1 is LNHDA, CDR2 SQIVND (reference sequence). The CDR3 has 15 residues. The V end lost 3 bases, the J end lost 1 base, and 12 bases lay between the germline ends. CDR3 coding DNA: TGTGCCAGTAGTATCGGAGGTCGAGTCCAAGAGACCCAGTACTTC. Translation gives CASSIGGRVQETQYF.

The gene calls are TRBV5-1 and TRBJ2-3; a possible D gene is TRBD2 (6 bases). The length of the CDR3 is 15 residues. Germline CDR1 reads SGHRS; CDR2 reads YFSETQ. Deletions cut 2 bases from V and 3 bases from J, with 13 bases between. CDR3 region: CASSFRDFDTDTQYF. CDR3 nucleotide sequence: TGCGCCAGCAGCTTCCGGGACTTCGATACAGATACGCAGTATTTT. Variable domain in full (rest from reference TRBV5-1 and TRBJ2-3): KAGVTQTPRYLIKTRGQQVTLSCSPISGHRSVSWYQQTPGQGLQFLFEYFSETQRNKGNFPGRFSGRQFSNSRSEMNVSTLELGDSALYLCASSFRDFDTDTQYFGPGTRLTVL.

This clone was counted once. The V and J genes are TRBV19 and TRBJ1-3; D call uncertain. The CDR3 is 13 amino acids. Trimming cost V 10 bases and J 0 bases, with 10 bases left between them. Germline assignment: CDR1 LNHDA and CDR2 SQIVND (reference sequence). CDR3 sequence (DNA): TGTGCCACCACTTGGAGCTCTGGAAACACCATATATTTT. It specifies CATTWSSGNTIYF. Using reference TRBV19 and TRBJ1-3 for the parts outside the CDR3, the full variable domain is DGGITQSPKYLFRKEGQNVTLSCEQNLNHDAMYWYRQDPGQGLRLIYYSQIVNDFQKGDIAEGYSVSREKKESFPLTVTSAQKNPTAFYLCATTWSSGNTIYFGEGSWLTVV.

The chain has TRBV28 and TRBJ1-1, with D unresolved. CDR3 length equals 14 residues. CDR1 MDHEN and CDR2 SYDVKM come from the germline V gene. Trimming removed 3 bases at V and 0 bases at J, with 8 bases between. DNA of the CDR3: TGTGCCAGCAGTTTTCTGCAGGTGAACACTGAAGCTTTCTTT. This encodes CASSFLQVNTEAFF.

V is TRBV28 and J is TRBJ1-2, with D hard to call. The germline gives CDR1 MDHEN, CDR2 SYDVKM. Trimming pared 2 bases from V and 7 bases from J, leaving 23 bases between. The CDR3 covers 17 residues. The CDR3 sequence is CASSLQRGTGPKGGYTF. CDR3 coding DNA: TGTGCCAGCAGTTTACAACGGGGTACCGGGCCCAAGGGTGGCTACACCTTC.

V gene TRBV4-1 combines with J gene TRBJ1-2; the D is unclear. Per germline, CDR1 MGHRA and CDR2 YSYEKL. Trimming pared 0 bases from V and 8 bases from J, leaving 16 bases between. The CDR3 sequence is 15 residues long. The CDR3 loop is CASSQDRGPPRGYTF. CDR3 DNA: TGCGCCAGCAGCCAAGATCGCGGGCCACCCCGGGGCTACACCTTC.